This T cell receptor (beta chain) was found in a study of shared clonotypes between healthy human individuals. The V gene's germline CDR1 is SGHKS and CDR2 YYEKEE (reference sequence). Trimming stripped 7 bases from V and 0 bases from J, with 13 bases between. CDR3 length equals 14 residues. Authors' methods: Filtering differed, since immunoSEQ gave only junction sequences and no quality scores. Sequencing used immunoSEQ multiplex PCR; TCRdb keeps in-frame clones, though not all of them. That table supplies the V and J calls and clone size; D and trimming were determined from the DNA. The table shows 450,000 to 600,000 clones, with about four fifths occurring only once. Recent vaccinations or acute infections were absent in the healthy HIV-negative adult donors. All donors were Caucasian adults living in Nashville, Tennessee. Some 100 million PBMCs per unsorted sample were used for genomic DNA.

The chain is built from TRBV5-5 and TRBJ1-1; a weak D match, TRBD1 (5 bases). This TCR derives from a woman aged 40-49 years in good health. Some clones in this sample may be carry-over from other donors' samples. Sequencing was done on a sample of PBMCs. CDR3 protein: CASVPLGVNTEAFF. The CDR3 coding sequence is TGTGCCAGCGTTCCCCTGGGGGTGAACACTGAAGCTTTCTTT.